The 12 T cell receptor beta chains presented below share a single source sample, sequenced in a study of blood T cell repertoires in COVID-19. The protocol was immunoSEQ multiplex PCR, while the TCRdb copy is restricted to in-frame clones and leaves out a portion. Among 350,000 to 450,000 clones listed, around 87% were seen once. The sequencing input was PBMCs or T cells enriched from blood (not recorded which). These receptor sequences come from a man aged 30 to 39 who had recovered from COVID-19.

The chain uses TRBV29-1 and TRBJ2-5, with a tentative D call TRBD2 (6 bases). The germline V gene encodes CDR1 SQVTM and CDR2 ANQGSEA. V was clipped by 6 bases and J by 0 bases, with 11 bases between them. The CDR3 runs 13 residues. The CDR3 loop is CSVAGPYQETQYF. Written as DNA, the CDR3 is TGCAGCGTCGCGGGACCTTACCAAGAGACCCAGTACTTC.

V gene TRBV5-6 combines with J gene TRBJ2-2; TRBD1 matches 8 bases. Per germline, CDR1 SGHDT and CDR2 YYEEEE. With 4 bases clipped from V and 0 bases from J, the junction kept 2 bases outside the gene matches. This CDR3 is 15 amino acids long. CDR3 DNA sequence: TGTGCCAGCAGCCAACAGGGGGCGAACACCGGGGAGCTGTTTTTT. Encoded protein: CASSQQGANTGELFF.

The rearrangement links TRBV28 to TRBJ2-6, with D perhaps matching TRBD1 (6 bases). Germline CDR1 MDHEN, CDR2 SYDVKM. Trimming stripped 6 bases from V and 3 bases from J, with 9 bases between. The CDR3 runs to 14 residues. The CDR3 loop reads CASRQGSGANVLTF. Written as DNA, the CDR3 is TGTGCCAGCAGGCAGGGGAGTGGGGCCAACGTCCTGACTTTC. The full variable domain, with the rest looked up from reference TRBV28 and TRBJ2-6, is DVKVTQSSRYLVKRTGEKVFLECVQDMDHENMFWYRQDPGLGLRLIYFSYDVKMKEKGDIPEGYSVSREKKERFSLILESASTNQTSMYLCASRQGSGANVLTFGAGSRLTVL.

The CDR3 region is CAWSAKTGKVEKLFF. CDR3 nucleotides: TGTGCCTGGAGCGCCAAAACAGGGAAGGTTGAAAAACTGTTTTTT. This chain uses TRBV30 with TRBJ1-4; a weak D match, TRBD1 (6 bases). The CDR3 runs to 15 residues. V lost 3 bases, J lost 7 bases, and 18 bases lay in between. Looked up from germline, CDR1 is GTSNPN and CDR2 is SVGIG (reference sequence). Combining the CDR3 with reference TRBV30 and TRBJ1-4 gives the whole variable domain SQTIHQWPATLVQPVGSPLSLECTVEGTSNPNLYWYRQAAGRGLQLLFYSVGIGQISSEVPQNLSASRPQDRQFILSSKKLLLSDSGFYLCAWSAKTGKVEKLFFGSGTQLSVL.

The chain links TRBV5-1 to TRBJ2-7; 10 bases map to TRBD2. With V trimmed by 5 bases and J by 5 bases, 10 bases remained unmatched. The CDR3 consists of 15 residues. Per germline, CDR1 SGHRS and CDR2 YFSETQ. CDR3: CASRRSHGTSDEQYF. CDR3 coding DNA: TGCGCCAGCAGGAGATCCCACGGGACTAGCGACGAGCAGTACTTC.

The J gene is TRBJ2-5, the V gene TRBV10-3, with TRBD2 matching 7 bases. The germline CDR1 and CDR2 sequences are ENHRY and SYGVKD. V shed 8 bases and J 0 bases; nucleotides not matched to a gene: 3. This CDR3 is built from 13 residues. CDR3 amino acids: CAISTSDQETQYF. As DNA, the CDR3 is TGTGCCATCTCCACTAGCGACCAAGAGACCCAGTACTTC.

The chain is built from TRBV24-1 and TRBJ1-1; a weak D match, TRBD1 (5 bases). Germline CDR1 and CDR2: KGHDR and SFDVKD. V was shortened by 2 bases and J by 10 bases, with 22 bases between the two germline ends. This CDR3 contains 16 residues. The CDR3 DNA reads as TGTGCCACCAGTGATTCTACAGGAGATGAGCTGAATCGAGCTTTCTTT. Translating it yields CATSDSTGDELNRAFF.

The V and J genes are TRBV5-1 and TRBJ2-1, with TRBD2 matching over 8 bases. The V gene end was trimmed by 2 bases and the J gene end by 8 bases; junction bases not matched to a gene: 9. The CDR3 loop spans 15 amino acids. CDR1 is SGHRS and CDR2 is YFSETQ in the germline V gene. The CDR3 spells CASSFRANGRDEQFF. The CDR3 region has the DNA TGCGCCAGCAGCTTTAGGGCGAACGGGAGGGATGAGCAGTTCTTC. Full variable domain (outside the CDR3, taken from reference TRBV5-1 and TRBJ2-1): KAGVTQTPRYLIKTRGQQVTLSCSPISGHRSVSWYQQTPGQGLQFLFEYFSETQRNKGNFPGRFSGRQFSNSRSEMNVSTLELGDSALYLCASSFRANGRDEQFFGPGTRLTVL.

V and J are TRBV5-5 and TRBJ2-7; TRBD1 matches 9 bases. CDR1 is SGHKS and CDR2 is YYEKEE in the germline V gene (reference sequence). This CDR3 comprises 14 residues. The V gene end was trimmed by 0 bases and the J gene end by 5 bases; junction bases not matched to a gene: 3. The CDR3 is CASSLVGTGHEQYF. The CDR3, as DNA: TGTGCCAGCAGCTTGGTGGGGACAGGGCACGAGCAGTACTTC.

The genes are TRBV7-8 and TRBJ1-6; maybe TRBD1 (6 bases). The CDR3 runs to 12 residues. The germline V and J ends were trimmed by 6 bases and 8 bases, with 8 bases remaining between them. Germline lookup yields CDR1 SGHVS and CDR2 FQNEAQ. The CDR3 DNA reads as TGTGCCAGCAGGACAGGAGATTCACCCCTCCACTTT. It codes for CASRTGDSPLHF.

The CDR3 spells CASSPTAGVVTDTQYF. CDR3 nucleotide sequence: TGTGCCAGCTCACCAACGGCGGGAGTTGTTACAGATACGCAGTATTTT. This chain connects TRBV18 to TRBJ2-3, with 7 nucleotides matching TRBD2. This CDR3 is built from 16 residues. Germline loops: CDR1 KGHSH, CDR2 LQKENI. V shed 2 bases and J 3 bases; nucleotides not matched to a gene: 8.

The chain couples TRBV4-1 to TRBJ2-1; 11 bases are shared with TRBD1. In germline, CDR1 is MGHRA, CDR2 YSYEKL. The junction had 0 bases not matched to a gene; V was cut back by 1 base and J by 4 bases. This CDR3 has 15 residues. The CDR3 DNA reads TGCGCCAGCAGCCAAGGGGACAGGGGGTACAATGAGCAGTTCTTC. It specifies CASSQGDRGYNEQFF.